This T cell receptor beta chain was recorded in a study of cytomegalovirus exposure and HLA in healthy donors. General observations from the study: Most of the CMV-associated TCR beta chains (in a later analysis) appeared to be HLA-restricted. TRBV6-2, TRBV6-3 and other indistinguishable V segments were excluded. Fewer N-insertions than the approximately 700-donor mean were reportedly shown by an Asian-associated ancestry cluster in a later analysis.

Participants comprised healthy donors of bone marrow. The PCR contained 60 Vbeta and 13 Jbeta primers. TCRdb's table, derived via immunoSEQ multiplex PCR, lists solely in-frame clones and lacks some. This sample has approximately 140,000 clones, with about two thirds found just once. This CDR3 has 16 residues. Trimming cost V 4 bases and J 4 bases; bases outside gene matches: 5. Germline CDR1 SGHDN, CDR2 FVKESK. About this clone itself: Its antigen is not known.

The sequenced sample consisted of PBMCs. The V gene is TRBV14, the J gene TRBJ2-1; 12 nucleotides line up with TRBD2. The sequence was obtained from a young woman in good health and CMV-seronegative. The CDR3 is CASSLQGLAGYNEQFF. For the CDR3, the DNA is TGTGCCAGCAGCCTACAGGGACTAGCGGGTTACAATGAGCAGTTCTTC. The variable domain in full, with the rest retrieved from reference TRBV14 and TRBJ2-1, is EAGVTQFPSHSVIEKGQTVTLRCDPISGHDNLYWYRRVMGKEIKFLLHFVKESKQDESGMPNNRFLAERTGGTYSTLKVQPAELEDSGVYFCASSLQGLAGYNEQFFGPGTRLTVL.